This T cell receptor beta chain was observed in a study of blood T cells in healthy people across ages. It was with a sample-barcoded 5' primer and a J-beta primer mix that a second PCR of roughly 7 to 11 cycles was run. TCRdb re-derived calls from the 5' RACE reads in MiXCR, one entry per CDR3 protein. The sample yields around 500,000 distinct CDR3 sequences, 40% to 55% seen once. A few counts support this clonotype. Its cognate antigen is unknown. The study, taken as a whole, reports: Per million T cells, TCR beta diversity dropped roughly linearly as age increased.

In terms of origin and age, donors were healthy Caucasian individuals from Russia aged about 6 to 90. Trimming took off 4 bases at V and 1 base at J, with 4 bases between the two ends. The germline CDR1 and CDR2 sequences are SQVTM and ANQGSEA. This CDR3 is 11 amino acids long. The V and J genes are TRBV29-1 and TRBJ2-5; no clear D. The TCR comes from a man older than 75 in good health. Sequenced input: blood. The CDR3 region has the DNA TGCAGCGTTGTCCCCCAAGAGACCCAGTACTTC. Amino acid sequence: CSVVPQETQYF.